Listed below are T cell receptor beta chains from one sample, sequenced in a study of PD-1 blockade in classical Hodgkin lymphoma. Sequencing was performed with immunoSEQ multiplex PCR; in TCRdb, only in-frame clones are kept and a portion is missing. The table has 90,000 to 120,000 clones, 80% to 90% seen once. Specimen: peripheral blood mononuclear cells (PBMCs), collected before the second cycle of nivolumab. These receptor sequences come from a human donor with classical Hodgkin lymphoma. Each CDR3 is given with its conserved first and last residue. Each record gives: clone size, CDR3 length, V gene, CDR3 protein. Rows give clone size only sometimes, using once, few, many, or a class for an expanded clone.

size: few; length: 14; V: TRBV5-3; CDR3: CARSARDSNYGYTF
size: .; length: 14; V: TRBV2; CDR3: CASSEGYNSYEQYF
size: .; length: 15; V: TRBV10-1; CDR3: CASSESISGSSEQYF
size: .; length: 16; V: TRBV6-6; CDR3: CASNDRRVGDTDTQYF
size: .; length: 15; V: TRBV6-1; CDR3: CASSGGQGLSYEQYF
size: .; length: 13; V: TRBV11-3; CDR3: CASSRTGSDEQYF
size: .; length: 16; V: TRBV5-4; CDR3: CASSPQGAGNNYGYTF
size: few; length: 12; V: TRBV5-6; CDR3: CASSLQGYEQYF
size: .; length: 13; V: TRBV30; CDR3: CAWKGLGFIEQFF
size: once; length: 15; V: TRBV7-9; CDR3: CASNSLGGPNEKLFF
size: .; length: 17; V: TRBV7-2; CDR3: CASSLQAGTGGFNEQFF
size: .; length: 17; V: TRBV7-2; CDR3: CASSLRGSALSSYEQYF
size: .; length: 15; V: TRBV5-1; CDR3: CASSWDRGTNTEAFF
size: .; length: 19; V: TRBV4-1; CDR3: CASSQDLPPGGVFTDTQYF
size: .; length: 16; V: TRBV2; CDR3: CASRLIPGQGIHEQYF
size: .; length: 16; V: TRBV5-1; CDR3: CASSGGQGAGGNTIYF
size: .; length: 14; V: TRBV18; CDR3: CASSPDRGDYGYTF
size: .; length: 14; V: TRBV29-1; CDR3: CSVEGPGLEGEQYF
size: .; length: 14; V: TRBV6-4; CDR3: CASSAQTRTGELFF
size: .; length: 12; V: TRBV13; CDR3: CASSFNTGELFF
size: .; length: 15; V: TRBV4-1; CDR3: CASNSGTKSTDTQYF
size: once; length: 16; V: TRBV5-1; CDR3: CASSLSGGGQNAEAFF
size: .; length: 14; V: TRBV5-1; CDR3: CASSLDRGKETQYF
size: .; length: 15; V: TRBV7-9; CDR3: CASSLAEGLTDTQYF
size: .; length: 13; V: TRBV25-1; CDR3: CASGFTSTDTQYF
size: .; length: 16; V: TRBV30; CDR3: CAWSRAAVYSNQPQHF
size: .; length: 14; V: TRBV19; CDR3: CASRRAGADYGYTF
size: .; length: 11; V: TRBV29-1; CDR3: CSVAEGAEAFF
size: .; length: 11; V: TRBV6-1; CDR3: CASTRRGAQYF
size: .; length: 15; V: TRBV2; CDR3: CASSQGPRGTDTQYF
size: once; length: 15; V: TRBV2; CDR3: CASSLDRSSYNEQFF
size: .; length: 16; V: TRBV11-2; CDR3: CASSLVAGGTGNTQYF
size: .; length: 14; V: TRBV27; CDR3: CASSLSSGATEAFF
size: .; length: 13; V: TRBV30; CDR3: CAWSSGRNYEQYF
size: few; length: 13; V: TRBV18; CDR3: CASSPPGGQPQHF
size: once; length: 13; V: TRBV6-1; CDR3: CASSVSNQETQYF
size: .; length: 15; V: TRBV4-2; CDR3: CASSQDQGVVTEAFF
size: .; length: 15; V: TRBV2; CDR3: CASSELSPGGETQYF